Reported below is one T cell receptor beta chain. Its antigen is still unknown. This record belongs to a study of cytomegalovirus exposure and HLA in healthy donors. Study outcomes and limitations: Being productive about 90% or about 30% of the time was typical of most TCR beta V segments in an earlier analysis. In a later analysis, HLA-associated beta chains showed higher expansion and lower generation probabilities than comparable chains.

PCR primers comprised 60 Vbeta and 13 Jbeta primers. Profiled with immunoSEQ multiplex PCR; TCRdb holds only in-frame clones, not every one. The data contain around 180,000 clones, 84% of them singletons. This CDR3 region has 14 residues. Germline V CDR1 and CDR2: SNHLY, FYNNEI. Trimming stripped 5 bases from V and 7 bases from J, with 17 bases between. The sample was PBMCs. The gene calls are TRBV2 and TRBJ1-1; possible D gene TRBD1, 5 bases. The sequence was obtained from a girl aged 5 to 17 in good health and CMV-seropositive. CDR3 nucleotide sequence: TGTGCCAGCAGTCGGACCGGGGGGGAGAATGAAGCTTTCTTT. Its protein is CASSRTGGENEAFF.